This is a list of T cell receptor beta chains from one sample in a study of blood T cell repertoires in COVID-19. The repertoire was sequenced with immunoSEQ multiplex PCR; TCRdb's copy has only in-frame clones and lacks some. This table holds some 300,000 clones, roughly 91% found once. The specimen was PBMCs or T cells enriched from blood (not recorded which). All receptors come from a woman aged 55-69 years in a cohort exposed to, infected with or recovered from COVID-19 (not recorded which). The conserved cysteine and the conserved F or W are not part of the CDR3 here. Fields, in order: J gene, V gene, CDR3 protein.

TRBJ2-7	TRBV18	ASSRIQGSYEQY
TRBJ2-2	TRBV10-1	ASSESIGELF
TRBJ2-5	TRBV6-5	ASSPPGGVETQY
TRBJ2-1	TRBV11-3	ASSSRQDSNEQF
TRBJ2-1	TRBV11-2	ASSWGRGLAGVSYNEQF
TRBJ2-1	TRBV24-1	ATSDLEGGSYNEQF
TRBJ1-2	TRBV12-3/TRBV12-4	ASSPFRGLGYT
TRBJ2-7	TRBV7-9	ASSVSVVGYEQY
TRBJ2-5	TRBV27	ASSLYDGGETQY
TRBJ1-5	TRBV7-9	ASSLLSNQPQH
TRBJ2-2	TRBV18	ASSPFSGANTGELF
TRBJ1-5	TRBV20-1	SASRGLNSNQPQH
TRBJ2-5	TRBV7-6	ASSLGGLAGKETQY
TRBJ2-3	TRBV6-6	ASRLPGVAAAQY
TRBJ2-7	TRBV19	ASSAGGQSYEQY
TRBJ2-1	TRBV7-9	ASSLEGRTGDEQF
TRBJ2-2	TRBV25-1	ASSEWDRGRTGELF
TRBJ2-7	TRBV9	ASSVDPVGRGEQY
TRBJ2-3	TRBV21-1	ASSKGTSGRNTDTQY
TRBJ2-7	TRBV5-4	ASSPGLAGGLYEQY
TRBJ1-3	TRBV12-3/TRBV12-4	ASSLGQGNTIY
TRBJ2-1	TRBV24-1	ATSGSYNEQF
TRBJ1-4	TRBV28	ASSQHNRVREKLF
TRBJ1-5	TRBV29-1	SVLPDSANQPQH
TRBJ2-1	TRBV28	ASSLSGGTVAYNEQF
TRBJ2-7	TRBV5-1	ASSPGQGASYEQY
TRBJ1-2	TRBV29-1	SAVTGGYGYT
TRBJ2-7	TRBV18	ASSPRTSGEAEQY
TRBJ2-5	TRBV10-1	ASSEQGLAGGSDQY
TRBJ1-2	TRBV6-5	ASRETPNYGYT
TRBJ2-7	TRBV5-3	ARSTGQGAIYEQY
TRBJ2-5	TRBV15	ATSRAGPHQETQY
TRBJ2-5	TRBV19	ASSMDRDGGTQY
TRBJ2-1	TRBV6-5	ASSYRPGNEQF
TRBJ2-3	TRBV5-1	ASSLGGYRDTDTQY
TRBJ1-1	TRBV19	ASGQKAGITEAF
TRBJ2-7	TRBV30	AWSVGQGYEQY
TRBJ2-3	TRBV6-5	ASSLAGDRSDTQY
TRBJ2-5	TRBV28	AITRQGEETQY
TRBJ2-7	TRBV24-1	ATSGSGTGEYEQY
TRBJ2-7	TRBV7-9	ASSSSSLLRSYEQY
TRBJ2-1	TRBV5-4	ASSFPSYNEQF
TRBJ1-2	TRBV28	ASSLYPGKGYGYT
TRBJ2-7	TRBV27	ASSLGGEGTYEQY
TRBJ2-3	TRBV28	ASSLLTDTQY